This TCR beta chain is drawn from a study of cytomegalovirus exposure and HLA in healthy donors. Details on this clone: The target antigen is unknown.

Study-level findings and limits: Some public TCRs appeared in many individuals, while most sequences were rare. In a later analysis, TCR beta V- and J-gene trimming was associated with a missense DCLRE1C variant.

J lost 11 bases, V lost 8 bases, and 5 bases had no gene match. The V gene's germline CDR1 is MDHEN and CDR2 SYDVKM. The CDR3 spans 12 residues. The PCR had 60 Vbeta and 13 Jbeta primers. Sequencing used immunoSEQ multiplex PCR; TCRdb keeps in-frame clones, though not all of them. Here the sample spans approximately 150,000 clones, over 65% being singletons. The chain links TRBV28 to TRBJ1-6, with TRBD1 matching 8 bases. What was sequenced was PBMCs. The TCR sequence derives from a man between 18 and 35 years old in good health and CMV-seropositive. In DNA, the CDR3 is TGTGCCAGCCTACAGGGGGGCCCACCCCTCCACTTT. Translating gives CASLQGGPPLHF.